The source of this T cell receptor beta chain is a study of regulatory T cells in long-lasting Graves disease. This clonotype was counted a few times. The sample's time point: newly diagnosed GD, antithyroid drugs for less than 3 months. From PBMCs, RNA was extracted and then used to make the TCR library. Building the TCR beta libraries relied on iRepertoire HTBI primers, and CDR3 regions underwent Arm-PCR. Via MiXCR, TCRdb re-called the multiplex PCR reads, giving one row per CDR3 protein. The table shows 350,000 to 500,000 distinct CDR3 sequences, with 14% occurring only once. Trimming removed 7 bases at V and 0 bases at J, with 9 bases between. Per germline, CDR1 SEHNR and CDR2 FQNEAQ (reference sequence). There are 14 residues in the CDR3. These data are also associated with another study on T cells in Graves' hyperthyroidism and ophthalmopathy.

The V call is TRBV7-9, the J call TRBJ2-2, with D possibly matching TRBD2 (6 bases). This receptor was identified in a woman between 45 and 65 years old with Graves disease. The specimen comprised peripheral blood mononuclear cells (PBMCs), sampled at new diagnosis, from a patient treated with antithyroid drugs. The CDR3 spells CASNSSANTGELFF. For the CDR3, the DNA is TGTGCCAGCAACTCTAGCGCGAACACCGGGGAGCTGTTTTTT.